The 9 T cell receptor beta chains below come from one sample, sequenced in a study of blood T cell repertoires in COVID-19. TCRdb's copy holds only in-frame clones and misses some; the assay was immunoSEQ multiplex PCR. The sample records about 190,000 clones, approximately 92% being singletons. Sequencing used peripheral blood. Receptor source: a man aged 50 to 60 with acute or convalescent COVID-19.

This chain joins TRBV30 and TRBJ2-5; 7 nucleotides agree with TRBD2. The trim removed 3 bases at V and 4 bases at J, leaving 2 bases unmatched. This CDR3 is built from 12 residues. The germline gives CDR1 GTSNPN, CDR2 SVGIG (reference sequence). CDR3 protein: CAWSIAGETQYF. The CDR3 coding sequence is TGTGCCTGGAGCATAGCGGGAGAGACCCAGTACTTC.

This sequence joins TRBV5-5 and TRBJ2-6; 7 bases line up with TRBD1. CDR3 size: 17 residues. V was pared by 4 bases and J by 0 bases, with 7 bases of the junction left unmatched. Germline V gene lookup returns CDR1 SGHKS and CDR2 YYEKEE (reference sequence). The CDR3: CASSRTGDTSGANVLTF. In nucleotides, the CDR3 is TGTGCCAGCAGCCGCACAGGGGACACCTCTGGGGCCAACGTCCTGACTTTC.

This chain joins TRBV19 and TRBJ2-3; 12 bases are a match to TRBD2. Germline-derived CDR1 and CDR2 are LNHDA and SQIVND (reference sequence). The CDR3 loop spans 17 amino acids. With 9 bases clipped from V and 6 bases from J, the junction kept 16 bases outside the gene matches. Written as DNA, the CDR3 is TGTGCCAGCCGACAGGGGCCTAGCGGGGGGGCCTCTGATACGCAGTATTTT. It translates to CASRQGPSGGASDTQYF.

CDR3 in DNA: TGCGCCAGCAGCCAAGATCCGGGACAGGGGACTGAAGCTTTCTTT. Protein sequence: CASSQDPGQGTEAFF. The chain joins TRBV4-1 to TRBJ1-1; 10 positions match TRBD1. The germline CDR1 and CDR2 sequences are MGHRA and YSYEKL. V lost 0 bases and J lost 5; bases outside the gene matches: 3. The CDR3 sequence is 15 residues long.

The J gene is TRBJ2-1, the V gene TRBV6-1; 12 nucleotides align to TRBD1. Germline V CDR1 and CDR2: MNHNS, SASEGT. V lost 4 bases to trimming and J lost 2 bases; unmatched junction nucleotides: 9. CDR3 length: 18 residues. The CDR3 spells CASSVGDRGPFPYNEQFF. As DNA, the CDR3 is TGTGCCAGCAGTGTTGGGGACAGGGGGCCCTTTCCCTACAATGAGCAGTTCTTC.

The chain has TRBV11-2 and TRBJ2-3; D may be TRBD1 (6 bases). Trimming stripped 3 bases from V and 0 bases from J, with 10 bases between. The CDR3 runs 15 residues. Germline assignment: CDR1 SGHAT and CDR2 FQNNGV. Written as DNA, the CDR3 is TGTGCCAGCAGCTTGACAGGTGCCAGCACAGATACGCAGTATTTT. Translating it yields CASSLTGASTDTQYF.

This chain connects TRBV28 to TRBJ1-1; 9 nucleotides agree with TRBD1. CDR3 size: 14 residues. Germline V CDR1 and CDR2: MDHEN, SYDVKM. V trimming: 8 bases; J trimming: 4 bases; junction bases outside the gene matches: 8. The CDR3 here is CASGRDRVFTEAFF. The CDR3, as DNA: TGTGCCAGCGGAAGGGACAGGGTGTTCACTGAAGCTTTCTTT.

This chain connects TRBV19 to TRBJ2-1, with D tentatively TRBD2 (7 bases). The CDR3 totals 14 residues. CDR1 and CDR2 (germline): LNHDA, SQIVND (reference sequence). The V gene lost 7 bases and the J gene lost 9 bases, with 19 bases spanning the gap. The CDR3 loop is CASTGRAGGREQFF. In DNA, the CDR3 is TGTGCCAGTACTGGACGGGCCGGGGGGCGTGAGCAGTTCTTC. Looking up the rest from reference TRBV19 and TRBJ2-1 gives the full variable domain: DGGITQSPKYLFRKEGQNVTLSCEQNLNHDAMYWYRQDPGQGLRLIYYSQIVNDFQKGDIAEGYSVSREKKESFPLTVTSAQKNPTAFYLCASTGRAGGREQFFGPGTRLTVL.

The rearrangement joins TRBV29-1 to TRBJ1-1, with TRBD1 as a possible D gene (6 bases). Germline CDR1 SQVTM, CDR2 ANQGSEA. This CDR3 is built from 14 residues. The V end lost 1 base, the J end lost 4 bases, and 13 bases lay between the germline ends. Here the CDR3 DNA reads TGCAGCGTTGAAGTGGGGACATTGAGCACTGAAGCTTTCTTT. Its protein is CSVEVGTLSTEAFF.